Here is one TCR beta chain with its context. What it binds is not known. This entry belongs to a study of cytomegalovirus exposure and HLA in healthy donors. General study points: The study put under 200 TCR beta chains on its list as cytomegalovirus-associated. Cytomegalovirus status was reportedly diagnosed by the classifier with high specificity and sensitivity. Most TCR sequences proved rare, with some public TCRs found in many donors.

This table comes from immunoSEQ multiplex PCR, and its TCRdb copy is limited to in-frame clones, with some not included. The table includes 150,000 or so clones, less than 95% detected once. The donors were in the roughly 120-subject validation cohort; that cohort was separate from the approximately 700-subject first cohort. Germline loops: CDR1 SGDLS, CDR2 YYNGEE. This CDR3 has 13 amino acids. V shed 4 bases and J shed 7 bases, with 12 bases lying between them. This clonotype was sampled from a man aged 18 to 35 in good health and CMV-seropositive. Sequenced material: PBMCs. The J gene is TRBJ2-1, the V gene TRBV9; D is undetermined. CDR3 DNA sequence: TGTGCCAGCAGCCCCCCCCGGGTAAATGAGCAGTTCTTC. Its translation is CASSPPRVNEQFF.